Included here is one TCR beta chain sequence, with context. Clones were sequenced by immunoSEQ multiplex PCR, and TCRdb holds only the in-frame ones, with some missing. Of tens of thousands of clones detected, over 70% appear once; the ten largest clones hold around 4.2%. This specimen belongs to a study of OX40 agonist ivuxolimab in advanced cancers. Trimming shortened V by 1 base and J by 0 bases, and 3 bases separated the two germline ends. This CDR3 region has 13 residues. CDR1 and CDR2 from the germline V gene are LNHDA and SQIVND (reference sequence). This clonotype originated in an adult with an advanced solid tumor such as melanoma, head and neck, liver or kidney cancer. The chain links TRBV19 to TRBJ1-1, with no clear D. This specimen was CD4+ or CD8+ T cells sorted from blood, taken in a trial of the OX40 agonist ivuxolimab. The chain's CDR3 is CASSIVVNTEAFF. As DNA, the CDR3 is TGTGCCAGTAGTATAGTTGTGAACACTGAAGCTTTCTTT. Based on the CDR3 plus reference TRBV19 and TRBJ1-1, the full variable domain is DGGITQSPKYLFRKEGQNVTLSCEQNLNHDAMYWYRQDPGQGLRLIYYSQIVNDFQKGDIAEGYSVSREKKESFPLTVTSAQKNPTAFYLCASSIVVNTEAFFGQGTRLTVV.